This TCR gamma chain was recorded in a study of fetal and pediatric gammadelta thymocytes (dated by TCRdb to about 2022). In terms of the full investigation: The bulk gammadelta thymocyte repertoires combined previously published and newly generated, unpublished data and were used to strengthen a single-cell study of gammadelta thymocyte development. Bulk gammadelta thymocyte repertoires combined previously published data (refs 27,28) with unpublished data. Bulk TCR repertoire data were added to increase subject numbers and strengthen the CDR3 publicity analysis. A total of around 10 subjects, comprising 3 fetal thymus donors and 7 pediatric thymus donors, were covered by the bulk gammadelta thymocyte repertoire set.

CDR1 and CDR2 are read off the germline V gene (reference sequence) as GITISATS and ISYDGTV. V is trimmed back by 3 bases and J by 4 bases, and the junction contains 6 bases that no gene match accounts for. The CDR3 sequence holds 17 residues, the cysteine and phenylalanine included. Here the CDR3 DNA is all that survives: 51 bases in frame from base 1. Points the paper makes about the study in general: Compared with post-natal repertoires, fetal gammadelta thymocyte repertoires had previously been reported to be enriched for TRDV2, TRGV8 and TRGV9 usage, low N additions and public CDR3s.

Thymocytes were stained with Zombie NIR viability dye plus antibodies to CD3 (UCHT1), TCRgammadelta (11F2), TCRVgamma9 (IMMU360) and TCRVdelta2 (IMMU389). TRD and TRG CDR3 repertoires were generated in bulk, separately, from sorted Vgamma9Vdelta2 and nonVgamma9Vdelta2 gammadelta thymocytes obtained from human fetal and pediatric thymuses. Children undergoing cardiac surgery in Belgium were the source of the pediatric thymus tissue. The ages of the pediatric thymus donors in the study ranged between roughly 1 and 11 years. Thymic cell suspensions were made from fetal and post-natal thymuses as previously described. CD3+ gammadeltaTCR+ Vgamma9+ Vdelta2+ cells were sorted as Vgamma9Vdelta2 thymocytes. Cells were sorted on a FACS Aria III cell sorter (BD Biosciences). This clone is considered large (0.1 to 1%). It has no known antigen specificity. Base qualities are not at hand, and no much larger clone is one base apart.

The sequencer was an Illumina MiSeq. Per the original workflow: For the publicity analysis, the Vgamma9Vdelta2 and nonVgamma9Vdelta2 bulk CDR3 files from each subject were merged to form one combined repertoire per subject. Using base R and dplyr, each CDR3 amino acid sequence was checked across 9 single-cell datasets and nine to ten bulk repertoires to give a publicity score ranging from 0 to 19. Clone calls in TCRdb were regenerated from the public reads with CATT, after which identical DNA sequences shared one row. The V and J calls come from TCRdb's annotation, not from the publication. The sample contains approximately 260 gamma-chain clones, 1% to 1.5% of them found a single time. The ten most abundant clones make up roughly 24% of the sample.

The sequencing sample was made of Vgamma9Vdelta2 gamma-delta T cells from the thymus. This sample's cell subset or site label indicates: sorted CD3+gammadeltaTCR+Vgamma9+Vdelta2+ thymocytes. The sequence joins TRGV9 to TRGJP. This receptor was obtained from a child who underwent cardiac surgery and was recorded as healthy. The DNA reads TGTGCCTTGTGGGAGACCACTCAAGAGTTGGGCAAAAAAATCAAGGTATTT. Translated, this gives CALWETTQELGKKIKVF.